The sequence of this T cell receptor (beta chain) was determined in a study of shared clonotypes between healthy human individuals. Points from the study as a whole: Naive subsets generally had larger estimated richness than memory subsets.

Regarding this clone: Antigen: not known.

Libraries were prepared by immunoSEQ multiplex PCR; TCRdb keeps only in-frame clonotypes and omits some of them. This table holds about 1.5 million clones, 95% to 99% found once. The trim removed 4 bases at V and 7 bases at J, leaving 6 bases unmatched. CDR3 length: 14 amino acids. Germline loops: CDR1 SGHRS, CDR2 YFSETQ. The V and J genes are TRBV5-1 and TRBJ1-4, with 8 bases matching TRBD1. This receptor was identified in a man under 40 in good health. Sequencing was carried out using naive CD4+ T cells sorted from blood. Subset defined: CD45RA+ positively selected. The chain's CDR3 is CASSLDRGFEKLFF. CDR3 coding DNA: TGCGCCAGCAGCCTTGACAGGGGCTTTGAAAAACTGTTTTTT. The whole variable domain, remainder taken from reference TRBV5-1 and TRBJ1-4, is KAGVTQTPRYLIKTRGQQVTLSCSPISGHRSVSWYQQTPGQGLQFLFEYFSETQRNKGNFPGRFSGRQFSNSRSEMNVSTLELGDSALYLCASSLDRGFEKLFFGSGTQLSVL.